Following are 31 T cell receptor beta chains from one sample sequenced in a study of cytomegalovirus exposure and HLA in healthy donors. PCR involved 60 Vbeta and 13 Jbeta primers. Some clones are missing from TCRdb's copy, which holds only in-frame ones; the method was immunoSEQ multiplex PCR. The listing contains about 200,000 clones. The sequencing sample was made of PBMCs. The receptor set was obtained from a boy aged 5 to 17 in good health and CMV-seronegative.

V usage is TRBV5-4 and J usage is TRBJ2-5, with 9 bases aligning to TRBD2. Germline V gene data show CDR1 as SGHNT and CDR2 as YYREEE (reference sequence). V was clipped by 0 bases and J by 9 bases; unmatched bases: 6. This CDR3 has 14 residues. The CDR3 sequence is CASSLDLSGGSQYF. CDR3 nucleotide sequence: TGTGCCAGCAGCTTGGATCTTAGCGGGGGATCCCAGTACTTC.

This chain links TRBV15 with TRBJ1-1, with 7 positions matching TRBD1. The CDR3 runs to 15 residues. V lost 1 base and J lost 2; bases outside the gene matches: 4. Germline values: CDR1 LNHNV, CDR2 YYDKDF (reference sequence). The CDR3 DNA follows: TGTGCCACCAGCAGAGCGGGACAGCTAAACACTGAAGCTTTCTTT. Encoded protein: CATSRAGQLNTEAFF.

The chain recombines TRBV7-6 with TRBJ2-5, with 10 positions matching TRBD2. V gave up 2 bases and J gave up 5 bases; unmatched junction bases: 5. Germline loops: CDR1 SGHVS, CDR2 FNYEAQ. The CDR3 runs 15 residues. The CDR3 DNA follows: TGTGCCAGCAGCTTAAGGACTAGCGGTCGTGAGACCCAGTACTTC. This gives the protein CASSLRTSGRETQYF.

The CDR3 DNA follows: TGTGCCAGCAGCTTATGGGGCAGCTCCTACGAGCAGTACTTC. Amino acids: CASSLWGSSYEQYF. The V call is TRBV7-2, the J call TRBJ2-7; D perhaps matches TRBD1 (5 bases). There are 14 residues in the CDR3. Germline CDR1 SGHTA, CDR2 FQGNSA. Trimming removed 2 bases from V and 0 bases from J, with 8 bases in between.

This rearrangement joins TRBV30 to TRBJ1-6; D is uncertain. The CDR3 contains 12 residues. Per the germline V gene, CDR1 is GTSNPN and CDR2 is SVGIG (reference sequence). CDR3 coding DNA: TGTGCTCAACTAACCTATAATTCACCCCTCCACTTT. Amino acid sequence: CAQLTYNSPLHF.

This chain links TRBV11-3 with TRBJ2-1; maybe TRBD2 (7 bases). The V end was cut by 5 bases, the J end by 4 bases, with 15 bases between. Germline-derived CDR1 and CDR2 are SGHNT and YENEEA. The CDR3 contains 15 residues. In DNA, the CDR3 is TGTGCCAGCAGCCCCGCGGGGGCCCTATACAATGAGCAGTTCTTC. Translated: CASSPAGALYNEQFF.

The gene calls are TRBV5-1 and TRBJ2-6; D unresolved. The germline V and J ends were trimmed by 0 bases and 0 bases, with 10 bases remaining between them. The V gene's germline CDR1 is SGHRS and CDR2 YFSETQ. The CDR3 consists of 17 residues. This CDR3 is CASSLVQESSGANVLTF. CDR3 coding DNA: TGCGCCAGCAGCTTGGTTCAGGAATCCTCTGGGGCCAACGTCCTGACTTTC.

The chain employs TRBV6-5 and TRBJ2-7, with 10 bases lining up with TRBD2. V lost 5 bases to trimming and J lost 4 bases; unmatched junction nucleotides: 8. CDR1 and CDR2 from the germline V gene are MNHEY and SVGAGI. The CDR3 contains 15 residues. CDR3 DNA sequence: TGTGCCAGCAGTCCCACTAGCGGGGAGACATACGAGCAGTACTTC. Translated, it gives CASSPTSGETYEQYF.

The J gene is TRBJ2-7, the V gene TRBV7-2; 8 bases agree with TRBD1. V gave up 5 bases and J gave up 6 bases; unmatched junction bases: 12. Germline CDR1 SGHTA, CDR2 FQGNSA. CDR3 length equals 15 residues. The CDR3 nucleotides are TGTGCCAGCAGCCTACAGGGGGAACTCTACACCGAGCAGTACTTC. It yields the protein CASSLQGELYTEQYF.

This chain connects TRBV7-9 to TRBJ1-1; D gene ambiguous. Germline CDR1 reads SEHNR; CDR2 reads FQNEAQ (reference sequence). The CDR3 is 13 amino acids. V lost 5 bases, J lost 2 bases, and 9 bases lay in between. As DNA, the CDR3 is TGTGCCAGCAGCCCCGGGGAAAACACTGAAGCTTTCTTT. Its protein is CASSPGENTEAFF. The full variable domain, completed using reference TRBV7-9 and TRBJ1-1, is DTGVSQNPRHKITKRGQNVTFRCDPISEHNRLYWYRQTLGQGPEFLTYFQNEAQLEKSRLLSDRFSAERPKGSFSTLEIQRTEQGDSAMYLCASSPGENTEAFFGQGTRLTVV.

The rearrangement joins TRBV6-5 to TRBJ1-2; 9 nucleotides align to TRBD1. The CDR3 is 14 residues long. Trimming removed 7 bases from V and 3 bases from J; junction bases left unmatched: 6. Germline assignment: CDR1 MNHEY and CDR2 SVGAGI. CDR3 DNA: TGTGCCAGCAACCCGACAGGGGGGGACTATGGCTACACCTTC. It is translated as CASNPTGGDYGYTF.

The J gene is TRBJ2-3, the V gene TRBV5-1, with D uncertain. The CDR3 covers 14 residues. V was pared by 4 bases and J by 6 bases, with 15 bases between. Germline lookup yields CDR1 SGHRS and CDR2 YFSETQ. CDR3 sequence reads: CASSNPQDGDTQYF. The CDR3 bases are TGCGCCAGCAGCAACCCGCAAGACGGGGATACGCAGTATTTT. The full variable domain, in which reference TRBV5-1 and TRBJ2-3 provide the parts outside the CDR3, is KAGVTQTPRYLIKTRGQQVTLSCSPISGHRSVSWYQQTPGQGLQFLFEYFSETQRNKGNFPGRFSGRQFSNSRSEMNVSTLELGDSALYLCASSNPQDGDTQYFGPGTRLTVL.

CDR3 amino acids: CASSPRDRLSGANVLTF. The CDR3 DNA follows: TGTGCCAGCAGCCCTCGGGACAGACTCTCTGGGGCCAACGTCCTGACTTTC. The chain links TRBV11-1 to TRBJ2-6; 7 bases are shared with TRBD1. Looked up from germline, CDR1 is SGHAT and CDR2 is FQDESV (reference sequence). This CDR3 has 17 residues. Losses at the gene ends were 5 bases for V and 0 bases for J; bases not matched to a gene: 7.

The rearrangement links TRBV5-1 to TRBJ2-2; a weak D match, TRBD2 (6 bases). Germline lookup yields CDR1 SGHRS and CDR2 YFSETQ. The CDR3 has 14 amino acids. Trimming stripped 4 bases from V and 4 bases from J, with 11 bases between. The CDR3 DNA follows: TGCGCCAGCAGCGAGGGACTGACCACCGGGGAGCTGTTTTTT. It specifies CASSEGLTTGELFF.

The chain recombines TRBV30 with TRBJ1-2; D gene ambiguous. Germline assignment: CDR1 GTSNPN and CDR2 SVGIG (reference sequence). The CDR3 has 14 amino acids. V dropped 5 bases and J dropped 0 bases, with 13 bases sitting between them. CDR3 coding DNA: TGTGCCTGGGAAATCATAACTTCTAACTATGGCTACACCTTC. Amino acid sequence: CAWEIITSNYGYTF.

The V and J genes are TRBV7-9 and TRBJ1-1; tentative D call: TRBD1 (5 bases). Germline CDR1 is SEHNR and CDR2 is FQNEAQ (reference sequence). V lost 2 bases to trimming and J lost 4 bases, with 11 bases between them. The CDR3 totals 14 residues. The CDR3 DNA reads as TGTGCCAGCAGCTTAACTCCCCAGGGCACTGAAGCTTTCTTT. Translation gives CASSLTPQGTEAFF.

This chain joins TRBV27 and TRBJ1-3; the match to TRBD1 covers 7 bases. CDR3 length: 15 residues. V shed 6 bases, J shed 2 bases, and the junction held 7 bases outside the gene matches. Germline CDR1 MNHEY, CDR2 SMNVEV (reference sequence). The CDR3 DNA follows: TGTGCCAGCAGCTTCCAGGGGGGAACTGGAAACACCATATATTTT. Translation gives CASSFQGGTGNTIYF.

The V gene is TRBV9, the J gene TRBJ2-5; 8 positions match TRBD2. CDR1 and CDR2 (germline): SGDLS, YYNGEE. The length of the CDR3 is 14 residues. Unmatched junction bases numbered 6, after V lost 3 bases and J lost 5 bases. The DNA of the CDR3 is TGTGCCAGCAGCGGCCGGGAGGGGGGGGAGACCCAGTACTTC. Translated: CASSGREGGETQYF.

The chain employs TRBV5-6 and TRBJ1-3; no firm D call. The CDR3 contains 14 residues. Trimming took off 0 bases at V and 2 bases at J, with 6 bases between the two ends. From germline, CDR1 is SGHDT and CDR2 YYEEEE. The CDR3 sequence is CASSLATPGNTIYF. The CDR3 bases are TGTGCCAGCAGCTTGGCGACACCTGGAAACACCATATATTTT.

The chain has TRBV5-1 and TRBJ2-3, with D tentatively TRBD2 (6 bases). V was cut by 4 bases and J by 2 bases, with 11 bases left in between. This CDR3 has 14 amino acids. Germline CDR1 reads SGHRS; CDR2 reads YFSETQ. The CDR3 sequence: CASSKGLFTDTQYF. The DNA of the CDR3 is TGCGCCAGCAGCAAGGGACTGTTCACAGATACGCAGTATTTT.

The gene calls are TRBV4-1 and TRBJ2-7, with unresolved D. With 0 bases removed from V and 3 bases from J, the gap between germline ends came to 15 bases. Looked up from germline, CDR1 is MGHRA and CDR2 is YSYEKL. This CDR3 has 16 residues. The CDR3 coding sequence is TGCGCCAGCAGCCAAGATACGAAGGAGTCCGTCTACGAGCAGTACTTC. It encodes CASSQDTKESVYEQYF.

The chain is built from TRBV7-2 and TRBJ2-7; 10 nucleotides align to TRBD2. The length of the CDR3 is 14 residues. V gave up 9 bases and J gave up 1 base; unmatched junction bases: 6. CDR1 is SGHTA and CDR2 is FQGNSA in the germline V gene. The CDR3 DNA is TGTGCCAGTACACTGGGACTAGCGTCCTACGAGCAGTACTTC. Translating it yields CASTLGLASYEQYF.

The chain is built from TRBV5-1 and TRBJ1-1, with TRBD1 matching over 7 bases. The CDR3 length is 15 residues. V shed 0 bases, J shed 1 base, and the junction held 3 bases outside the gene matches. Germline V CDR1 and CDR2: SGHRS, YFSETQ. The CDR3 here is CASSLEAGGNTEAFF. The DNA for the CDR3 is TGCGCCAGCAGCTTGGAAGCAGGGGGGAACACTGAAGCTTTCTTT.

This chain joins TRBV2 and TRBJ2-7; 10 bases are shared with TRBD2. Germline CDR1 and CDR2: SNHLY and FYNNEI. With 6 bases clipped from V and 0 bases from J, the junction kept 5 bases outside the gene matches. CDR3 length: 15 residues. CDR3 sequence reads: CASRLSGGFSYEQYF. CDR3 nucleotide sequence: TGTGCCAGCAGACTTAGCGGGGGGTTCTCCTACGAGCAGTACTTC. The full variable domain, its missing parts supplied by reference TRBV2 and TRBJ2-7, is EPEVTQTPSHQVTQMGQEVILRCVPISNHLYFYWYRQILGQKVEFLVSFYNNEISEKSEIFDDQFSVERPDGSNFTLKIRSTKLEDSAMYFCASRLSGGFSYEQYFGPGTRLTVT.

The chain has TRBV4-1 and TRBJ1-4; possible D gene TRBD1, 6 bases. The germline V gene has CDR1 MGHRA and CDR2 YSYEKL. V gave up 4 bases and J gave up 0 bases, with 15 bases separating them. This CDR3 has 17 amino acids. The CDR3 here is CASSRKGGTATNEKLFF. DNA of the CDR3: TGCGCCAGCAGCCGGAAGGGGGGGACCGCAACTAATGAAAAACTGTTTTTT.

Note on this clone: The same CDR3 also results from other DNA sequences found in this sample. The rearrangement uses TRBV5-4 and TRBJ2-7; 8 nucleotides line up with TRBD1. The CDR3 has 15 residues. Germline CDR1 reads SGHNT; CDR2 reads YYREEE (reference sequence). V lost 0 bases to trimming and J lost 0 bases; unmatched junction nucleotides: 2. The CDR3 DNA sequence: TGTGCCAGCAGCTTGGGTGGGACAGGCTCCTACGAGCAGTACTTC. Translation: CASSLGGTGSYEQYF.

V usage is TRBV30 and J usage is TRBJ1-5, with unresolved D. V was cut by 1 base and J by 3 bases, with 13 bases left in between. CDR1 GTSNPN and CDR2 SVGIG come from the germline V gene (reference sequence). The CDR3 runs to 15 residues. The CDR3 DNA follows: TGTGCCTGGAGTGCAACCGCTGGCCCCAATCAGCCCCAGCATTTT. Protein product: CAWSATAGPNQPQHF.

The chain employs TRBV2 and TRBJ1-1; D is uncertain. The CDR3 runs 14 residues. The V end lost 10 bases, the J end lost 8 bases, and 23 bases lay between the germline ends. The germline V gene has CDR1 SNHLY and CDR2 FYNNEI. In nucleotides, the CDR3 is TGTGCCATTTCGGGAGGCGGGAGGACTGCAGAAGCTTTCTTT. Translation: CAISGGGRTAEAFF.

This chain uses TRBV7-3 with TRBJ2-3; D might be TRBD2 (6 bases). Trimming left V 6 bases short and J 2 bases short, with 18 bases between. The CDR3 covers 16 residues. In germline, CDR1 is SGHTA, CDR2 FQGTGA. CDR3 amino acids: CASSYDPAGTTDTQYF. CDR3 sequence (DNA): TGTGCCAGCAGTTACGATCCGGCGGGGACCACAGATACGCAGTATTTT.

The gene calls are TRBV19 and TRBJ1-5; the match to TRBD1 covers 9 bases. CDR1 and CDR2 (germline): LNHDA, SQIVND (reference sequence). V shed 9 bases and J 4 bases; nucleotides not matched to a gene: 7. This CDR3 comprises 14 residues. The CDR3 protein is CASSTGGYNQPQHF. CDR3 DNA sequence: TGTGCCAGCAGCACAGGGGGCTATAATCAGCCCCAGCATTTT.

The rearrangement links TRBV5-1 to TRBJ1-1, with 7 positions matching TRBD1. Germline values: CDR1 SGHRS, CDR2 YFSETQ. This CDR3 spans 16 amino acids. The V and J ends lost 0 bases and 2 bases, in that order; junction bases with no gene match: 7. CDR3 bases: TGCGCCAGCAGCTTGGTTTACAGGGGAGCCAACACTGAAGCTTTCTTT. Encoded protein: CASSLVYRGANTEAFF.